The rows below give T cell receptor beta chains drawn from one sample of a study of shared clonotypes between healthy human individuals. The repertoire was sequenced with immunoSEQ multiplex PCR; TCRdb's copy has only in-frame clones and lacks some. This sample has about a million clones, with about three quarters found just once. The sequencing input was memory CD4+ T cells sorted from blood. All receptors derive from a man in his late teens or twenties in good health. Both conserved end residues are part of each CDR3. Fields, in order: D gene, V gene, J gene, clone size, CDR3 DNA, CDR3 protein. D genes are given only for firm matches. Not all rows give a size; the values are once, few, many and, for expanded clones, a class.

>TRBD2|TRBV30|TRBJ2-7|.
TGTGCCTGGAGTGGGGGACTAGCGGGAGCATCGACCTACGAGCAGTACTTC
CAWSGGLAGASTYEQYF
>.|TRBV5-1|TRBJ2-3|.
TGCGCCAGCAGCTTGTCTCCCCTGGTCAACCCCACAGATACGCAGTATTTT
CASSLSPLVNPTDTQYF
>.|TRBV19|TRBJ1-2|.
TGTGCCAGTAGCAGAAACACAGGTTCTGGCTATGGCTACACCTTC
CASSRNTGSGYGYTF
>.|TRBV28|TRBJ2-3|.
TGTGCCACCGCGGCGGGACGAAACACAGATACGCAGTATTTT
CATAAGRNTDTQYF
>.|TRBV9|TRBJ2-1|.
TGTGCCAGCAGCACCCGTGATTATGGTGAGCAGTTCTTC
CASSTRDYGEQFF
>TRBD2|TRBV7-2|TRBJ2-3|once
TGTGCCAGCAGCTTAGGGGGCGGACTAGCGGGAGGCACAGATACGCAGTATTTT
CASSLGGGLAGGTDTQYF
>TRBD2|TRBV18|TRBJ2-3|.
TGTGCCAGCTCACCATCGGGGGGAACAGATACGCAGTATTTT
CASSPSGGTDTQYF
>TRBD1|TRBV11-3|TRBJ2-3|.
TGTGCCAGCAGCTTCACCGGGACAGCTTCAGATACGCAGTATTTT
CASSFTGTASDTQYF
>.|TRBV2|TRBJ2-5|.
TGTGCCAGCAGAGACTCGGGACTGATCCAAGAGACCCAGTACTTC
CASRDSGLIQETQYF
>TRBD1|TRBV4-2|TRBJ2-5|.
TGTGCCAGCAGCCGGACAGGGGAAGAGACCCAGTACTTC
CASSRTGEETQYF